Sequencing of this T cell receptor beta chain was carried out in a study of cytomegalovirus exposure and HLA in healthy donors. The primer mix had 60 Vbeta and 13 Jbeta primers. Sequencing used immunoSEQ multiplex PCR; TCRdb keeps in-frame clones, though not all of them. Among 150,000 or so clones, approximately 73% were seen once, and the ten largest hold under 2%. General study findings and limits: Trimming of TCR beta V- and J-genes showed a link, identified in a later analysis, to a missense DCLRE1C variant. The authors later found TCR association rates varying by HLA locus, with DRB1 most and HLA-C fewest. It was reported that TCR beta sequences correctly inferred the HLA-A and HLA-B alleles for most subjects.

With respect to this clone: Its antigen is as yet unknown.

CDR3 size: 14 residues. Deletions cut 0 bases from V and 4 bases from J, with 10 bases between. Germline V lookup: CDR1 SGHRS, CDR2 YFSETQ. This chain joins TRBV5-1 and TRBJ1-2; D uncertain. The specimen was PBMCs. This sequence was found in a woman between 18 and 29 years old in good health and CMV-seronegative. The CDR3 loop reads CASSLDTSFYGYTF. CDR3 nucleotide sequence: TGCGCCAGCAGCTTGGACACGTCTTTCTATGGCTACACCTTC.